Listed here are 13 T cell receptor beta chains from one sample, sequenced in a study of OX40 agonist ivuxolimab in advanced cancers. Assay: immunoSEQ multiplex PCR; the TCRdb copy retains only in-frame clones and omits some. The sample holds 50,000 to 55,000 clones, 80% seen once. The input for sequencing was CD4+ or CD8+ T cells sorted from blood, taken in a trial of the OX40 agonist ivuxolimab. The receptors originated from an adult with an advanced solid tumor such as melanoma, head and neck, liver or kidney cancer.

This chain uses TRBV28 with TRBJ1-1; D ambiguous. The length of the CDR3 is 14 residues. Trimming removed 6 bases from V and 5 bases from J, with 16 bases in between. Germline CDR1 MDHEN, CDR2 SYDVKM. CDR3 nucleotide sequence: TGTGCCAGCAGCCCTATGGCTGGGAGAACTGAAGCTTTCTTT. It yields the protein CASSPMAGRTEAFF.

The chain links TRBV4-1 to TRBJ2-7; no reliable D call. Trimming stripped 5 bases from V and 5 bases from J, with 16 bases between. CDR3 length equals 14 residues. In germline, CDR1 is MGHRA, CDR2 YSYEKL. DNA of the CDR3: TGCGCCAGCAGCTCACCTTTAGGATATAACGAGCAGTACTTC. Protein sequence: CASSSPLGYNEQYF.

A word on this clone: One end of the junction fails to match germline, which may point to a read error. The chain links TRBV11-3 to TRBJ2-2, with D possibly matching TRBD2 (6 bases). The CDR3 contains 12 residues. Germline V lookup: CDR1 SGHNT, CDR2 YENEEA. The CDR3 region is CASSLAPSGAVF. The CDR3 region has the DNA TGTGCCAGCAGCTTAGCCCCCTCGGGAGCTGTTTTT.

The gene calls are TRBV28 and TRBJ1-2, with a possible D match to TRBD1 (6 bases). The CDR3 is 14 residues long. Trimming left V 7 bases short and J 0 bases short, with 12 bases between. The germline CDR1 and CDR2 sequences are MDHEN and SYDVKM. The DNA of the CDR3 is TGTGCCAGCATTCCGGGACACTCTAACTATGGCTACACCTTC. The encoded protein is CASIPGHSNYGYTF.

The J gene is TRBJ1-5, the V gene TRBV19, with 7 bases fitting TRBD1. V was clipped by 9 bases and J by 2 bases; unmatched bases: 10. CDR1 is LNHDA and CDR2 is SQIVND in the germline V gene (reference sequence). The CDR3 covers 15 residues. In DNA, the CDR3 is TGTGCCAGCGGACCCCGACAGGGCGGCAATCAGCCCCAGCATTTT. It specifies CASGPRQGGNQPQHF.

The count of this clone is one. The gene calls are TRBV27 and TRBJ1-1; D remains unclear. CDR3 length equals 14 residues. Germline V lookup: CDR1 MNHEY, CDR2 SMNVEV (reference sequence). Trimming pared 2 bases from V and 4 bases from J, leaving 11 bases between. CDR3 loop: CASSLKGRSTEAFF. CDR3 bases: TGTGCCAGCAGTTTAAAGGGAAGGAGCACTGAAGCTTTCTTT.

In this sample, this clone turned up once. The DNA for the CDR3 is TGTGCCAGCAGTGATAGGACAGGGCTTGGCTACACCTTC. It translates to CASSDRTGLGYTF. The gene calls are TRBV6-1 and TRBJ1-2, with 8 nucleotides matching TRBD1. Trimming cost V 3 bases and J 7 bases; bases outside gene matches: 4. CDR1 MNHNS and CDR2 SASEGT come from the germline V gene. This CDR3 has 13 residues.

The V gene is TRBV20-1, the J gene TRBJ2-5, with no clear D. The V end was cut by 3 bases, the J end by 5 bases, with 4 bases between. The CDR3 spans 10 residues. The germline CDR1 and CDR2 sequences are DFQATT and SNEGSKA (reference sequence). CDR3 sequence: CSARKETQYF. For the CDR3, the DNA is TGCAGTGCTAGGAAGGAGACCCAGTACTTC.

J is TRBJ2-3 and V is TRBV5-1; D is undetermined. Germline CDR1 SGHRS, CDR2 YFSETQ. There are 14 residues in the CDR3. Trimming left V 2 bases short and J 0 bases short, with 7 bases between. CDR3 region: CASSFFSSTDTQYF. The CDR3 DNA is TGCGCCAGCAGCTTTTTCTCTAGCACAGATACGCAGTATTTT.

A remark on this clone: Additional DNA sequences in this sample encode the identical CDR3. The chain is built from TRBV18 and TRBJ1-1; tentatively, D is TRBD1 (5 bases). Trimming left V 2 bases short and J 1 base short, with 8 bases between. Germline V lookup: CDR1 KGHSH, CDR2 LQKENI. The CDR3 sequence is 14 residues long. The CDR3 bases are TGTGCCAGCTCACCAGTGGGGGGGAACACTGAAGCTTTCTTT. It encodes CASSPVGGNTEAFF.

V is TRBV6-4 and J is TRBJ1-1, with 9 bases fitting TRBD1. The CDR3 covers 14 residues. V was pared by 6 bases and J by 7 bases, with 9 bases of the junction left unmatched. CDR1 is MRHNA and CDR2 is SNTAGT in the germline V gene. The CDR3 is CASRREDRGNEAFF. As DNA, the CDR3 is TGTGCCAGCAGGAGAGAGGACAGGGGCAATGAAGCTTTCTTT.

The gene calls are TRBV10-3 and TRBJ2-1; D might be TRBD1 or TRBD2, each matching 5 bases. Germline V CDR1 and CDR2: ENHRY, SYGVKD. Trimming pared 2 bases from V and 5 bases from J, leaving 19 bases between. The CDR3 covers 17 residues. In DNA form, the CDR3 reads TGTGCCATCAGTGAGCCAAGAGGCAGGGAGACTGACAATGAGCAGTTCTTC. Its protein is CAISEPRGRETDNEQFF.

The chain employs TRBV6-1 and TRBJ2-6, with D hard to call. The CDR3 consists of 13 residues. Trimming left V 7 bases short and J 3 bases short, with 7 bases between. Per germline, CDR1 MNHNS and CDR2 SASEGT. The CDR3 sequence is CASKFSGANVLTF. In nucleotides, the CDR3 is TGTGCCAGCAAGTTCAGTGGGGCCAACGTCCTGACTTTC.